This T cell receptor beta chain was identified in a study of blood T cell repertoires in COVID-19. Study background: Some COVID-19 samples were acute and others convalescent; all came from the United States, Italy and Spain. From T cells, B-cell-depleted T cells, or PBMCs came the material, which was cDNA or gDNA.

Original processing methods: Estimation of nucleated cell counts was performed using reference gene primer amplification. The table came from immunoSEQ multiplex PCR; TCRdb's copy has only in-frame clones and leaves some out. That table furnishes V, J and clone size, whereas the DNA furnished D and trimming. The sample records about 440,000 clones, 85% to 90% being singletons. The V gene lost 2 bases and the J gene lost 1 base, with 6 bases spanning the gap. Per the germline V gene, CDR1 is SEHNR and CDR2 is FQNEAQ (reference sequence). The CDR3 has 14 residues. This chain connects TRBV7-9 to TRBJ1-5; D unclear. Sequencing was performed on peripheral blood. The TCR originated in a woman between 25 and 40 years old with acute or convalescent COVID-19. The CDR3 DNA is TGTGCCAGCAGCTTAAGCTCAAGCAATCAGCCCCAGCATTTT. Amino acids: CASSLSSSNQPQHF.